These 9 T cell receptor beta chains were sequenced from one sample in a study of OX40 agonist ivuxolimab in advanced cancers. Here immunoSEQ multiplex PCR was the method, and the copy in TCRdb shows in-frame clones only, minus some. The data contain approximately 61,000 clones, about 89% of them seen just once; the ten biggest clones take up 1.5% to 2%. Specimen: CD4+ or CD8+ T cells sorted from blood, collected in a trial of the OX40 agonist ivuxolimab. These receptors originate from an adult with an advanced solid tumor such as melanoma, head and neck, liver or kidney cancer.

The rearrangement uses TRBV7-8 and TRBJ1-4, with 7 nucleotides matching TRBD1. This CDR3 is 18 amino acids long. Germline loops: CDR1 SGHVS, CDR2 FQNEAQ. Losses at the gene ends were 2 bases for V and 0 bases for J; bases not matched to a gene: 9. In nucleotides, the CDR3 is TGTGCCAGCAGCTTACGTCCGGTCCAGGGGGCAACTAATGAAAAACTGTTTTTT. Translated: CASSLRPVQGATNEKLFF.

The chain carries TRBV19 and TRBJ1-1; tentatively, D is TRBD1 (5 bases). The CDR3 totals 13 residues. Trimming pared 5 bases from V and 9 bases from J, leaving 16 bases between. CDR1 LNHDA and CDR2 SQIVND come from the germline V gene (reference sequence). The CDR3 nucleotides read TGTGCCAGTAGTCCATCTGGGGGAGAGAAAGCTTTCTTT. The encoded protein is CASSPSGGEKAFF. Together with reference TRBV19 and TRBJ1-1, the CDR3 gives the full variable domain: DGGITQSPKYLFRKEGQNVTLSCEQNLNHDAMYWYRQDPGQGLRLIYYSQIVNDFQKGDIAEGYSVSREKKESFPLTVTSAQKNPTAFYLCASSPSGGEKAFFGQGTRLTVV.

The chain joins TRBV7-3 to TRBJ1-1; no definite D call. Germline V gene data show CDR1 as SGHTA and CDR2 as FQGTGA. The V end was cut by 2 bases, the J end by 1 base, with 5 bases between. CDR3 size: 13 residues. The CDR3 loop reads CASSLSENTEAFF. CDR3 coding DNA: TGTGCCAGCAGCTTATCAGAGAACACTGAAGCTTTCTTT.

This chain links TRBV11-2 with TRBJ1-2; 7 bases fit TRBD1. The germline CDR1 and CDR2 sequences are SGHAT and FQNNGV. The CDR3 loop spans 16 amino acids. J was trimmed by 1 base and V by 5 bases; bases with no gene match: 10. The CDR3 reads CASSALRDRHNYGYTF. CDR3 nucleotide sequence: TGTGCCAGCAGCGCTCTCCGGGACAGACATAACTATGGCTACACCTTC.

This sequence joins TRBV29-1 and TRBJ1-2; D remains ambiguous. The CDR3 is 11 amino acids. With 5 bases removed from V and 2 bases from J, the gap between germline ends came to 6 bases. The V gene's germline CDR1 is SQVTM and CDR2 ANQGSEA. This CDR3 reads CSVMDNYGYTF. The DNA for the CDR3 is TGCAGCGTTATGGACAACTATGGCTACACCTTC.

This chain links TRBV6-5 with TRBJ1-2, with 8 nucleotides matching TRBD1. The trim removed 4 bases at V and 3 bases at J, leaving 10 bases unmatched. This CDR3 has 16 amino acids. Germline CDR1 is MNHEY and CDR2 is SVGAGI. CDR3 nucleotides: TGTGCCAGCAGTTTTTTGGACAGGGTCTTATACTATGGCTACACCTTC. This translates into CASSFLDRVLYYGYTF.

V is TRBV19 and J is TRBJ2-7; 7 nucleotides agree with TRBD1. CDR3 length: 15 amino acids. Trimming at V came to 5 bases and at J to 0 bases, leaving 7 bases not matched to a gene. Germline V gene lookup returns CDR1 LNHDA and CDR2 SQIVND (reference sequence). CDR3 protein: CASSFVGQNSYEQYF. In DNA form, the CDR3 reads TGTGCCAGTAGTTTTGTGGGACAGAACTCCTACGAGCAGTACTTC.

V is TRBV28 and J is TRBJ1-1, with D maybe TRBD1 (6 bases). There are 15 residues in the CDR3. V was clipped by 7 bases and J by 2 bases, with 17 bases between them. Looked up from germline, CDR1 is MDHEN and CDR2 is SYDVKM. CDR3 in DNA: TGTGCCAGCACCCCCGAGGGGGACATAAACACTGAAGCTTTCTTT. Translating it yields CASTPEGDINTEAFF.

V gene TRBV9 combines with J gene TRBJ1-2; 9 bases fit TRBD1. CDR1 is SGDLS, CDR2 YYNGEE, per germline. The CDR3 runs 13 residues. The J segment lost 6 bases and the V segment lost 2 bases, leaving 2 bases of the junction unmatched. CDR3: CASSVDRGDGYTF. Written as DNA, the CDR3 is TGTGCCAGCAGCGTGGACAGGGGAGATGGCTACACCTTC.